This T cell receptor beta chain derives from a study of HIV-infected patients and healthy controls. Study-level points and caveats: Apparent post-therapy Gini recovery among HIV-infected patients was not reproduced with size-matched repertoires. HIV-associated CDR3 frequencies dropped significantly during therapy; CMV-associated ones, mostly rising, changed nonsignificantly.

This clonotype was counted ten times or more. The antigen is unknown. cDNA was made from approximately 500 ng RNA using alpha and beta constant primers. Alpha and beta chain libraries were made separately by chain-specific third strand synthesis with multiplexing indices. Second strand synthesis was primed from the SP2 site. TCRdb used MiXCR to reprocess the 5' RACE reads, holding one entry per CDR3 protein. The sample has around 16,000 distinct CDR3 sequences; more than 7.5% are singletons. V lost 0 bases and J lost 1, with 15 bases in between. The CDR3 runs to 17 residues. The germline V gene encodes CDR1 SGHNT and CDR2 YENEEA. Whole blood was used without fractionation, so all unsorted peripheral T cells were included. Approximately 11 uninfected healthy donors were sampled as controls, four sampled twice around three months apart.

V gene TRBV11-3 combines with J gene TRBJ1-1, with D possibly matching TRBD1 (5 bases). Input material: blood. This clonotype was sampled from an adult in good health. CDR3 residues: CASSLEVLARANTEAFF. CDR3 nucleotide sequence: TGTGCCAGCAGCTTAGAGGTTTTGGCCAGGGCGAACACTGAAGCTTTCTTT.